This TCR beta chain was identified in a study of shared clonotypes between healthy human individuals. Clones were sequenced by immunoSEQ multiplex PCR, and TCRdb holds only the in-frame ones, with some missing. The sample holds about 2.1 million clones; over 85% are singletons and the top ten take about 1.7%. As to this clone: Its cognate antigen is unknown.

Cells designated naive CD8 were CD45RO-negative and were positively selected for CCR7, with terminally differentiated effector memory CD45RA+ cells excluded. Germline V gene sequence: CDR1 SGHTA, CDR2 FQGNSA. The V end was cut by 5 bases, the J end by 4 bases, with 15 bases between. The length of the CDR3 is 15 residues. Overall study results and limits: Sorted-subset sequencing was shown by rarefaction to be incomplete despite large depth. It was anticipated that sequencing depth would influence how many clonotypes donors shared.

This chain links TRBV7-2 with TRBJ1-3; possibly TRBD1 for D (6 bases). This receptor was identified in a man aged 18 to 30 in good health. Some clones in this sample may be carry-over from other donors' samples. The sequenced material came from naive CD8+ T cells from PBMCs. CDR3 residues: CASSQIRGQGNTIYF. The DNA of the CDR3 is TGTGCCAGCAGCCAGATCAGGGGCCAGGGAAACACCATATATTTT.